The T cell receptor beta chain described here comes from a study of stem cell transplantation in POMP-related autoinflammatory disease. The method was immunoSEQ multiplex PCR; TCRdb's version includes in-frame clones alone and lacks a portion of them. The sample yields 25,000 to 30,000 clones, more than 75% seen once. The V gene's germline CDR1 is SNHLY and CDR2 FYNNEI. This CDR3 has 14 residues. Trimming left V 7 bases short and J 7 bases short, with 17 bases between. This sequence was found in a human donor with POMP-related autoinflammation and immune dysregulation (PRAID). The chain is built from TRBV2 and TRBJ1-5; TRBD1 is a possible D gene (5 bases). This sample comprised CD4+ T cells from PBMCs, obtained before stem cell transplantation. CDR3 amino acids: CASTESQGRQPQHF. Written as DNA, the CDR3 is TGTGCCAGCACCGAAAGTCAGGGTCGGCAGCCCCAGCATTTT.